This record looks at one TCR beta chain sequence and its context. Clones were read by immunoSEQ multiplex PCR, and TCRdb kept only the in-frame ones, dropping some. The table includes roughly 320,000 clones, roughly 86% detected once. The CDR3 has 14 amino acids. CDR1 and CDR2 from the germline V gene are SGHTA and FQGNSA. Between the trimmed V and J ends, which lost 5 bases and 3 bases, there was a span of 14 bases. These data originate in a study of blood T cell repertoires in COVID-19. The V and J genes are TRBV7-2 and TRBJ2-7, with D possibly matching TRBD1 (5 bases). Sequenced sample: peripheral blood. The receptor's source is a woman under 40 with COVID-19, enrolled during active disease. CDR3 region: CASSLRWQGYEQYF. The CDR3 nucleotides are TGTGCCAGCAGCCTTAGGTGGCAGGGCTACGAGCAGTACTTC.